This T cell receptor (beta chain) was found in a study of T cell responses to AZD1222 COVID-19 vaccine. Trimming took off 1 base at V and 6 bases at J, with 16 bases between the two ends. The length of the CDR3 is 15 residues. The V gene's germline CDR1 is SGHTA and CDR2 FQGNSA. The data were produced by immunoSEQ multiplex PCR, yet TCRdb's version contains in-frame clones alone and is incomplete. In the table there are roughly 260,000 clones, approximately 95% of which are singletons. Study observations and caveats: Reports say nearly half of spike-specific TCRs go after unmutated variant regions. Researchers took repertoire samples only after the peak T cell response had come. The sample set comprised mostly white British donors with more females, and clonal diversity was possibly underestimated.

To note about this clone: Antigen specificity is unknown.

Sample: peripheral blood, taken on day 0 of AZD1222 vaccination. This chain uses TRBV7-2 with TRBJ2-7; D uncertain. The sequence derives from an adult in good health. CDR3: CASSLGSLPAGEQYF. The CDR3 region has the DNA TGTGCCAGCAGCTTAGGGTCCCTACCAGCCGGCGAGCAGTACTTC.